This T cell receptor beta chain was profiled in a study of blood T cell repertoires in COVID-19. Under the authors' procedure: Quantification of nucleated cells was approximated via reference gene primer amplification. TCRdb keeps only in-frame clones here, not all; method: immunoSEQ multiplex PCR. Clone size and V and J calls were adopted from that table, with D and trimming inferred from the DNA. Altogether a few hundred thousand clones are present, 87% being singletons, with the ten largest covering about 2.2%. After removal of 2 bases from V and 4 bases from J, the junction contained 6 bases not matched to a gene. CDR3 size: 15 residues. The germline CDR1 and CDR2 sequences are MNHEY and SVGEGT.

The clonotype comes from a woman aged 45-59 years who had recovered from COVID-19. Material for sequencing was peripheral blood. V and J are TRBV6-2 or TRBV6-3 and TRBJ2-3; 7 positions match TRBD2. CDR3 DNA: TGTGCCAGCAGTTACAGGAGCGGGGTTCCAGATACGCAGTATTTT. Translation: CASSYRSGVPDTQYF.